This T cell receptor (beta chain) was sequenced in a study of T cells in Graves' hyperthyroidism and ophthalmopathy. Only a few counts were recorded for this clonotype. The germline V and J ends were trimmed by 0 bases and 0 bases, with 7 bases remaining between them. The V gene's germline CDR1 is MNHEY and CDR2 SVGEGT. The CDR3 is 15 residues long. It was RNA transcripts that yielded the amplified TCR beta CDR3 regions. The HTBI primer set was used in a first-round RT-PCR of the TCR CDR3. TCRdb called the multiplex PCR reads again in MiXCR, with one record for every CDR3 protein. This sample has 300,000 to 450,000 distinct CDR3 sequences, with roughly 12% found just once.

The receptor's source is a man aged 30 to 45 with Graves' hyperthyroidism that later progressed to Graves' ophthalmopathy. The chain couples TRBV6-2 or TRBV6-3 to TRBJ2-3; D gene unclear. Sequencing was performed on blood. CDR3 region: CASSYSRKSTDTQYF. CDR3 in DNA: TGTGCCAGCAGTTACTCGAGGAAGAGCACAGATACGCAGTATTTT.